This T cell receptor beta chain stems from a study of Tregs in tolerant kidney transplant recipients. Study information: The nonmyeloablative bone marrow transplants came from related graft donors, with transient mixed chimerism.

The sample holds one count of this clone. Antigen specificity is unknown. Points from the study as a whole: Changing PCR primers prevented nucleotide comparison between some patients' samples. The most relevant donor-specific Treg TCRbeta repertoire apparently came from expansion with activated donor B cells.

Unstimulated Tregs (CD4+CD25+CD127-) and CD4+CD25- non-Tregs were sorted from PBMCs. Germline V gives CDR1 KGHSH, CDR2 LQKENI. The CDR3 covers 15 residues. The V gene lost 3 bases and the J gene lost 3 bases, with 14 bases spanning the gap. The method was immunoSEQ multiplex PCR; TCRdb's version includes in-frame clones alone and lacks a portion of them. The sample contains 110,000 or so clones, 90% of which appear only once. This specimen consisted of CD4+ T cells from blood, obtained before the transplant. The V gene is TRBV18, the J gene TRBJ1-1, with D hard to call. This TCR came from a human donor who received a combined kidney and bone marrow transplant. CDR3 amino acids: CASSPGPGSDTEAFF. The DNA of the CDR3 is TGTGCCAGCTCACCGGGCCCCGGTTCGGACACTGAAGCTTTCTTT.